Listed below are T cell receptor beta chains from one sample, sequenced in a study of monozygotic twins with inflammatory bowel disease. TCRdb re-called the 5' RACE reads; every CDR3 protein appears as one record, without DNA. The sample table sets out around 220,000 distinct CDR3 sequences. Sequenced sample: blood. These receptors all come from a human donor with ulcerative colitis or Crohn's disease, or a healthy co-twin of an affected twin (not recorded which). CDR3s include the opening cysteine and the closing phenylalanine or tryptophan.

J gene,V gene,CDR3 protein
TRBJ2-7,TRBV4-3,CASSRWTGDNEQYF
TRBJ2-1,TRBV19,CASRPDRGFPHEQFF
TRBJ2-7,TRBV7-9,CASSWGTGGYSYEQYF
TRBJ2-7,TRBV3-1,CASSPYSRIISYEQHF
TRBJ1-2,TRBV12-3/TRBV12-4,CASSLAQGVNYGYTF
TRBJ2-7,TRBV18,CASSPRDYEQYF
TRBJ2-1,TRBV4-2,CASSQADPAGGSYNEQFF
TRBJ2-3,TRBV7-2,CASSRVGQGTDTQYF
TRBJ1-2,TRBV9,CASSGSDSRDYGYTF
TRBJ2-7,TRBV12-3/TRBV12-4,CASSLGGEQYF
TRBJ1-6,TRBV3-1,CASSQLPTGSGSPLHF
TRBJ2-3,TRBV5-1,CASSFSNGGGTDTQYF
TRBJ1-4,TRBV20-1,CSARDAAGIATNEKLFF
TRBJ2-7,TRBV7-2,CASSLRNQINEQYF
TRBJ1-5,TRBV6-1,CASSGQGGNQPQHF
TRBJ2-1,TRBV6-5,CASTYSGYSYNEQFF
TRBJ2-1,TRBV7-2,CASSRQGARNEQFF
TRBJ1-1,TRBV5-1,CASSEGRGNTEAFF
TRBJ2-7,TRBV4-1,CASSQGIGASYEQYF
TRBJ1-5,TRBV4-3,CASSPDRGPQPQHF
TRBJ2-1,TRBV4-3,CASSLLVGNEQFF
TRBJ1-2,TRBV12-3/TRBV12-4,CASSLAPGRNYGYTF
TRBJ1-5,TRBV19,CASSRLGKGFVVQPQHF
TRBJ1-3,TRBV28,CASSPPSGNTIYF
TRBJ1-2,TRBV7-9,CASSLLGQGSGYTF
TRBJ2-1,TRBV27,CASSPRDSLIWEQFF
TRBJ1-2,TRBV5-4,CASSLGQGASYGYTF
TRBJ2-7,TRBV29-1,CSATGTGNEQYF
TRBJ1-1,TRBV5-1,CASSFSAGAEAFF
TRBJ1-2,TRBV3-1,CASSKKNTPHGYTF
TRBJ2-2,TRBV6-2/TRBV6-3,CASRLSGGSTGELFF
TRBJ2-7,TRBV4-3,CASSQELNSRGSYEQYF
TRBJ1-2,TRBV9,CASSDTGQTFYGYTF
TRBJ2-7,TRBV20-1,CSARSDTSYEQYF
TRBJ2-1,TRBV7-6,CASSPQRNEQFF
TRBJ2-3,TRBV4-3,CASSLTSGYTDTQYF
TRBJ2-1,TRBV7-3,CASSLGILNEQFF
TRBJ1-5,TRBV5-6,CASSLEDGAQHF
TRBJ2-2,TRBV25-1,CASSDGGSPGLFF
TRBJ2-2,TRBV7-7,CASNDLDGELFF
TRBJ2-1,TRBV7-3,CASSLSLLAGGWFHQTYNEQFF
TRBJ2-3,TRBV7-2,CASSLRGLAAGTDTQYF
TRBJ1-5,TRBV7-2,CASSFGSVQPQHF
TRBJ2-6,TRBV6-5,CASSYSAVLSGANVLTF
TRBJ2-3,TRBV6-1,CASSPGRGDTDTQYF
TRBJ2-7,TRBV10-3,CAISAGLYEQYF
TRBJ1-1,TRBV19,CASSFYRTEAFF
TRBJ2-7,TRBV9,CASSVGRSSSYEQYF
TRBJ1-2,TRBV5-1,CASSTDGNYGYTF
TRBJ2-3,TRBV4-1,CASSQAQRSTDTQYF
TRBJ2-2,TRBV20-1,CSARDPVSGSVNTGELFF